This T cell receptor beta chain was identified during a study of technical replicates of blood from a handful of donors. Profiling relied on immunoSEQ multiplex PCR, and the TCRdb table lists in-frame clones only, not all of them. The table has under 80,000 clones, approximately 96% seen once. Unmatched junction bases numbered 7, after V lost 0 bases and J lost 2 bases. CDR3 length: 17 amino acids. Germline loops: CDR1 MGHRA, CDR2 YSYEKL. The clonotype was recovered from a human donor in good health. The chain is built from TRBV4-1 and TRBJ1-5; TRBD1 aligns across 7 bases. Specimen: T cells isolated from PBMCs. For the CDR3, the DNA is TGCGCCAGCAGCCAAGATGTGAAGGGGGCGGGCAATCAGCCCCAGCATTTT. It is translated as CASSQDVKGAGNQPQHF.